The 16 T cell receptor beta chains in this list originate from one sample, sequenced in a study of shared T cell receptors in the human thymus. Generated by immunoSEQ multiplex PCR, the TCRdb table keeps only in-frame clones and is missing some. The repertoire consists of about 540,000 clones, with around 82% occurring once and the leading ten covering around 0.013%. These data also formed part of another study, on human thymus T cells.

The sample comprised thymocytes. The receptors shown here come from a boy under three years old with a congenital heart defect.

This chain uses TRBV11-3 with TRBJ2-1, with a possible D match to TRBD1 (7 bases). V lost 5 bases to trimming and J lost 7 bases, with 15 bases between them. Germline-derived CDR1 and CDR2 are SGHNT and YENEEA. The CDR3 runs to 14 residues. In DNA, the CDR3 is TGTGCCAGCAGCCTCGTGGCAGGGGGGAATGAGCAGTTCTTC. Translated, it gives CASSLVAGGNEQFF.

The chain recombines TRBV18 with TRBJ1-3, with 7 nucleotides matching TRBD1. The J segment lost 5 bases and the V segment lost 3 bases, leaving 7 bases of the junction unmatched. CDR3 length: 15 residues. Per germline, CDR1 KGHSH and CDR2 LQKENI. CDR3 sequence: CASSPPGDRRNTIYF. The CDR3 DNA reads as TGTGCCAGCTCACCCCCAGGGGACAGACGAAACACCATATATTTT. Full variable domain (remainder filled in from reference TRBV18 and TRBJ1-3): NAGVMQNPRHLVRRRGQEARLRCSPMKGHSHVYWYRQLPEEGLKFMVYLQKENIIDESGMPKERFSAEFPKEGPSILRIQQVVRGDSAAYFCASSPPGDRRNTIYFGEGSWLTVV.

The chain carries TRBV2 and TRBJ1-1; no definite D call. Trimming removed 5 bases from V and 0 bases from J, with 16 bases in between. Germline-derived CDR1 and CDR2 are SNHLY and FYNNEI. The CDR3 is made up of 16 amino acids. The chain's CDR3 is CASSYTREGMNTEAFF. The CDR3 DNA follows: TGTGCCAGCAGTTACACTCGTGAGGGTATGAACACTGAAGCTTTCTTT.

The chain links TRBV10-3 to TRBJ1-5; D perhaps matches TRBD1 (6 bases). Germline V gene data show CDR1 as ENHRY and CDR2 as SYGVKD. The V end was cut by 10 bases, the J end by 0 bases, with 10 bases between. The CDR3 sequence is 13 residues long. CDR3 sequence reads: CASGQISNQPQHF. The CDR3 DNA is TGTGCCAGTGGACAGATTAGCAATCAGCCCCAGCATTTT.

This chain uses TRBV5-1 with TRBJ2-3; tentatively, D is TRBD1 (7 bases). Trimming pared 2 bases from V and 6 bases from J, leaving 13 bases between. Per germline, CDR1 SGHRS and CDR2 YFSETQ. This CDR3 contains 14 residues. CDR3 bases: TGCGCCAGCAGCTTCGACAGGGAGGTGGATACGCAGTATTTT. This encodes CASSFDREVDTQYF.

The CDR3 loop reads CASSSGGGADTQYF. CDR3 coding DNA: TGTGCCAGCAGCTCGGGGGGGGGCGCAGATACGCAGTATTTT. V gene TRBV27 combines with J gene TRBJ2-3, with 8 bases that match TRBD2. The CDR3 is 14 residues long. From germline, CDR1 is MNHEY and CDR2 SMNVEV (reference sequence). With 6 bases clipped from V and 4 bases from J, the junction kept 6 bases outside the gene matches.

The rearrangement uses TRBV25-1 and TRBJ2-3; TRBD2 matches 7 bases. The junction had 8 bases not matched to a gene; V was cut back by 5 bases and J by 0 bases. CDR3 length equals 16 residues. CDR1 is MGHDK, CDR2 SYGVNS, per germline. The CDR3 loop is CASSTGGAASTDTQYF. DNA of the CDR3: TGTGCCAGCAGTACGGGGGGAGCGGCTAGCACAGATACGCAGTATTTT.

The chain employs TRBV6-6 and TRBJ1-3, with D maybe TRBD1 (5 bases). This CDR3 comprises 13 residues. V gave up 8 bases and J gave up 6 bases, with 14 bases separating them. Per germline, CDR1 MNHNY and CDR2 SVGAGI (reference sequence). The CDR3 region is CASAQTRENTIYF. The DNA of the CDR3 is TGTGCCAGCGCTCAGACCAGGGAAAACACCATATATTTT.

The gene calls are TRBV28 and TRBJ1-2; 7 bases are a match to TRBD1. Germline V gene data show CDR1 as MDHEN and CDR2 as SYDVKM. J lost 2 bases, V lost 5 bases, and 14 bases had no gene match. The CDR3 has 17 amino acids. The CDR3 DNA sequence: TGTGCCAGCAGTCCCCTCGGAGCCGGGACAGAGAACTATGGCTACACCTTC. Residues: CASSPLGAGTENYGYTF.

The rearrangement links TRBV30 to TRBJ2-7; 7 bases fit TRBD2. The CDR3 sequence is 14 residues long. The germline V gene has CDR1 GTSNPN and CDR2 SVGIG (reference sequence). V was pared by 4 bases and J by 4 bases, with 10 bases of the junction left unmatched. The CDR3 region has the DNA TGTGCCTGGATCCGCGTGGTGGGAGGGTACGAGCAGTACTTC. Translation gives CAWIRVVGGYEQYF.

The chain joins TRBV29-1 to TRBJ2-1, with D unclear. V was shortened by 6 bases and J by 0 bases, with 12 bases between the two germline ends. CDR3 length: 14 amino acids. Looked up from germline, CDR1 is SQVTM and CDR2 is ANQGSEA. CDR3 protein: CSVPAVSSYNEQFF. The CDR3 coding sequence is TGCAGCGTCCCGGCGGTGAGCTCCTACAATGAGCAGTTCTTC.

This chain uses TRBV10-3 with TRBJ2-2, with 7 bases fitting TRBD2. V was pared by 4 bases and J by 3 bases, with 11 bases of the junction left unmatched. The CDR3 loop spans 17 amino acids. In germline, CDR1 is ENHRY, CDR2 SYGVKD. The CDR3 region is CAISGVWVAGDTGELFF. The CDR3 nucleotides are TGTGCCATCAGTGGAGTTTGGGTAGCGGGTGACACCGGGGAGCTGTTTTTT.

The rearrangement joins TRBV18 to TRBJ2-7, with 11 bases that match TRBD2. The CDR3 spans 15 residues. In germline, CDR1 is KGHSH, CDR2 LQKENI. The V segment lost 2 bases and the J segment 3 bases; nucleotides outside the gene matches: 3. The CDR3 nucleotides are TGTGCCAGCTCACCAACCGGGACTAGCGGCTACGAGCAGTACTTC. Translated, it gives CASSPTGTSGYEQYF.

The chain couples TRBV15 to TRBJ2-7; 9 nucleotides agree with TRBD2. The CDR3 has 17 amino acids. With V trimmed by 0 bases and J by 2 bases, 8 bases remained unmatched. The V gene's germline CDR1 is LNHNV and CDR2 YYDKDF (reference sequence). The DNA of the CDR3 is TGTGCCACCAGCAGAGATAGCGGGAGAGGTAGTACCTACGAGCAGTACTTC. This gives the protein CATSRDSGRGSTYEQYF.

J is TRBJ2-7 and V is TRBV7-2, with no clear D. The CDR3 consists of 13 residues. Trimming left V 3 bases short and J 5 bases short, with 11 bases between. Germline CDR1 and CDR2: SGHTA and FQGNSA. CDR3 amino acids: CASSFQAIHEQYF. In nucleotides, the CDR3 is TGTGCCAGCAGCTTCCAGGCTATCCACGAGCAGTACTTC.

The chain carries TRBV7-2 and TRBJ2-3, with TRBD2 matching 9 bases. Germline lookup yields CDR1 SGHTA and CDR2 FQGNSA. The CDR3 has 16 residues. V was clipped by 10 bases and J by 2 bases; unmatched bases: 13. Written as DNA, the CDR3 is TGTGCCACTACGCTAGCGGGACTAGCAACCACAGATACGCAGTATTTT. Translating it yields CATTLAGLATTDTQYF.